Below, 8 T cell receptor beta chains from the same sample are listed, as sequenced in a study of spatial heterogeneity in lung cancer. TCRdb fed the 5' RACE reads into MiXCR, producing one record per CDR3 protein. The sample contains about 38,000 distinct CDR3 sequences, more than 4.5% of which appear only once. Time point denoted: sample taken at primary tumor resection. The sequencing here drew on PBMCs, taken at surgery. Source of these receptors: a female donor with early-stage non-small cell lung cancer.

This clonotype was found many times. The CDR3 DNA follows: TGCGCCAGCAGCTTGACAGGCTATCAGCCCCAGCATTTT. This translates into CASSLTGYQPQHF. This sequence joins TRBV5-1 and TRBJ1-5, with a tentative D call TRBD1 (5 bases). The germline gives CDR1 SGHRS, CDR2 YFSETQ. The CDR3 is 13 residues long. Between the trimmed V and J ends, which lost 1 base and 5 bases, there was a span of 7 bases.

This clonotype was counted many times. The chain carries TRBV5-1 and TRBJ1-1, with 8 bases aligning to TRBD1. Germline V gene lookup returns CDR1 SGHRS and CDR2 YFSETQ. The CDR3 runs to 14 residues. V lost 1 base and J lost 1; bases outside the gene matches: 0. This CDR3 reads CASSLQGANTEAFF. The CDR3 DNA follows: TGCGCCAGCAGCTTGCAGGGGGCGAACACTGAAGCTTTCTTT.

This clonotype was detected ten times or more. The chain combines TRBV27 with TRBJ2-7; 10 bases map to TRBD1. The V segment lost 8 bases and the J segment 4 bases; nucleotides outside the gene matches: 2. From germline, CDR1 is MNHEY and CDR2 SMNVEV (reference sequence). CDR3 size: 12 residues. CDR3 sequence: CASGQGEYEQYF. CDR3 sequence (DNA): TGTGCCAGCGGACAGGGGGAATACGAGCAGTACTTC.

Many counts were recorded for this clonotype. The genes are TRBV28 and TRBJ2-5, with a possible D match to TRBD2 (5 bases). The CDR3 loop spans 11 amino acids. Germline V lookup: CDR1 MDHEN, CDR2 SYDVKM. The ends were cut back, 8 bases at V and 5 bases at J, with 9 bases in the middle. This CDR3 reads CASGREETQYF. DNA of the CDR3: TGTGCCAGCGGTAGGGAGGAGACCCAGTACTTC.

This clonotype came up many times. CDR3 bases: TGTGCCAGCAGCTTAGCGACAGGGGGCGACGAGCAGTACTTC. This codes for CASSLATGGDEQYF. This rearrangement joins TRBV13 to TRBJ2-7, with 10 bases fitting TRBD1. Germline-derived CDR1 and CDR2 are PRHDT and FYEKMQ (reference sequence). CDR3 size: 14 residues. After removal of 1 base from V and 5 bases from J, the junction contained 2 bases not matched to a gene.

This clonotype was picked up a small number of times. The V call is TRBV5-6, the J call TRBJ1-4, with 8 bases fitting TRBD1. CDR1 and CDR2 (germline): SGHDT, YYEEEE. V dropped 3 bases and J dropped 6; count of bases not matched to a gene: 4. The CDR3 has 14 residues. CDR3 nucleotide sequence: TGTGCCAGCAGCTCGGACAGGGTGGATGAAAAACTGTTTTTT. This codes for CASSSDRVDEKLFF.

This clonotype was counted many times. The V gene is TRBV4-2, the J gene TRBJ2-1; D may be TRBD2 (7 bases). Trimming pared 0 bases from V and 8 bases from J, leaving 17 bases between. Germline loops: CDR1 LGHNA, CDR2 YNFKEQ. This CDR3 contains 16 residues. CDR3 sequence: CASSQEGGGLTDEQFF. The CDR3 DNA reads TGTGCCAGCAGCCAAGAAGGCGGGGGCCTCACCGATGAGCAGTTCTTC.

This clonotype was detected ten times or more. The chain couples TRBV7-2 to TRBJ2-7; D uncertain. The germline V gene encodes CDR1 SGHTA and CDR2 FQGNSA. CDR3 length: 14 amino acids. V dropped 1 base and J dropped 6 bases, with 13 bases sitting between them. The CDR3 reads CASSLGGQQGEQYF. For the CDR3, the DNA is TGTGCCAGCAGCTTAGGAGGCCAGCAAGGCGAGCAGTACTTC.